This is a list of T cell receptor beta chains from one sample in a study of T cell repertoires in cytomegalovirus infection. These receptors' antigens are unknown. TCRdb analysed the reads with MiXCR anew, one entry per CDR3 protein. The repertoire consists of around 900,000 distinct CDR3 sequences, with 30% to 40% occurring once and the leading ten covering under 15%. Material: cultured CD8+ T cells from PBMCs, obtained from culture after CMV antigen stimulation. These receptors all stem from a human donor in good health (CMV status not recorded). Some clones in this sample may be carry-over from other donors' samples. CDR3s include the opening cysteine and the closing phenylalanine or tryptophan. D genes are given only for firm matches. A clone size is listed for some rows: how often the clone was seen (once, few, many), or a class if it is expanded.

>.|.|TRBJ1-2|TRBV20-1
CSARTFRVYGYGYTF
TGCAGTGCTAGGACCTTTAGGGTTTATGGCTATGGCTACACCTTC
>.|TRBD2|TRBJ2-5|TRBV15
CATSRGGREGTDLQETQYF
TGTGCCACCAGCAGAGGGGGGAGGGAAGGGACGGACCTTCAAGAGACCCAGTACTTC
>.|.|TRBJ2-2|TRBV6-1
CASRKVGVTGELFF
TGTGCCAGCAGGAAGGTGGGGGTCACCGGGGAGCTGTTTTTT
>few|.|TRBJ1-1|TRBV19
CAISQGTNTEAFF
TGTGCCATCTCACAGGGAACGAACACTGAAGCTTTCTTT
>.|.|TRBJ2-3|TRBV4-1
CASSQWMDTQYF
TGCGCCAGCAGCCAATGGATGGATACGCAGTATTTT
>few|TRBD1|TRBJ2-5|TRBV27
CASRKRDRGREETQYF
TGTGCCAGCAGAAAAAGGGACAGGGGGCGGGAAGAGACCCAGTACTTC
>.|TRBD1|TRBJ2-3|TRBV27
CASSLPGHRGIEDTQYF
TGTGCCAGCAGTCTCCCGGGGCACAGGGGTATTGAAGATACGCAGTATTTT
>many|.|TRBJ1-2|TRBV27
CASSSAGVYGYTF
TGTGCCAGCAGTTCCGCAGGGGTTTATGGCTACACCTTC
>few|TRBD1|TRBJ2-7|TRBV7-9
CASSSGQGAMRYF
TGTGCCAGCAGCTCGGGACAGGGGGCCATGAGGTACTTC
>few|TRBD2|TRBJ2-2|TRBV4-2
CASSHPGGALNTGELFF
TGTGCCAGCAGCCACCCCGGGGGGGCCTTGAACACCGGGGAGCTGTTTTTT
>few|TRBD1|TRBJ1-6|TRBV10-2
CASSERGQAYNSPLHF
TGCGCCAGCAGTGAGAGGGGACAGGCCTATAATTCACCCCTCCACTTT
>few|.|TRBJ2-1|TRBV14
CASSQALRGDGNNEQFF
TGTGCCAGCAGCCAAGCCCTTCGGGGCGACGGGAACAATGAGCAGTTCTTC
>few|.|TRBJ2-7|TRBV4-1
CASSQDGTLTYEQYF
TGCGCCAGCAGCCAAGATGGGACTTTAACCTACGAGCAGTACTTC
>.|.|TRBJ2-1|TRBV4-3
CASSQDTPVGGWGNEQFF
TGCGCCAGCAGCCAAGATACGCCGGTTGGAGGCTGGGGCAATGAGCAGTTCTTC
>many|.|TRBJ2-1|TRBV7-2
CASSLDQGSSYNEQFF
TGTGCCAGCAGCTTAGACCAGGGAAGCTCCTACAATGAGCAGTTCTTC
>.|.|TRBJ1-5|TRBV19
CTSSMFRERNQPQHF
TGTACCAGTAGTATGTTTCGGGAAAGAAATCAGCCCCAGCATTTT
>.|.|TRBJ2-1|TRBV27
CANSSYGGSSYNEQFF
TGTGCCAACAGTTCCTACGGAGGAAGCTCCTACAATGAGCAGTTCTTC
>.|.|TRBJ2-1|TRBV6-6
CATHGSYNEQFF
TGTGCCACCCACGGGTCCTACAATGAGCAGTTCTTC
>.|.|TRBJ2-2|TRBV7-9
CASSFGANTGELFF
TGTGCCAGCAGCTTCGGGGCAAACACCGGGGAGCTGTTTTTT
>few|.|TRBJ1-2|TRBV28
CASTPSPPWRLANYGYTF
TGTGCCAGCACCCCATCACCTCCATGGCGGTTAGCTAACTATGGCTACACCTTC
>.|.|TRBJ2-5|TRBV12-3/TRBV12-4
CASSLYRAETQYF
TGTGCCAGCAGTCTATATCGGGCGGAGACCCAGTACTTC
>.|.|TRBJ1-5|TRBV27
CASSLRGNNQPQHF
TGTGCCAGCAGTTTAAGGGGGAACAATCAGCCCCAGCATTTT
>few|.|TRBJ2-1|TRBV6-6
CASSYSASGTYNEQFF
TGTGCCAGCAGTTACTCCGCCTCCGGGACCTACAATGAGCAGTTCTTC
>.|.|TRBJ1-1|TRBV7-4
CASSSGRGAFF
TGTGCCAGCAGCTCGGGCAGGGGCGCTTTCTTT
>few|.|TRBJ1-6|TRBV27
CASSPSPGDSPLHF
TGTGCCAGCAGTCCCTCGCCAGGGGATTCACCCCTCCACTTT
>.|TRBD1|TRBJ1-5|TRBV12-3/TRBV12-4
CASSPSPGQGSRSNQPQHF
TGTGCCAGCAGTCCAAGCCCGGGACAGGGGTCTAGAAGCAATCAGCCCCAGCATTTT
>.|.|TRBJ2-2|TRBV2
CASSEAVVGELFF
TGTGCCAGCAGTGAAGCGGTGGTCGGGGAGCTGTTTTTT
>few|.|TRBJ1-3|TRBV7-9
CASSLTQTISGNTIYF
TGTGCCAGCAGCTTAACACAGACCATCTCTGGAAACACCATATATTTT
>few|.|TRBJ1-5|TRBV3-1
CASSQWVNQPQHF
TGTGCCAGCAGCCAGTGGGTCAATCAGCCCCAGCATTTT